The clone carrying this T cell receptor (beta chain) was picked up a small number of times. No antigen is known for it. The record originates from a study of blood T cells in healthy people across ages. Study-level findings and limits: Naive T cell percentage and TCR beta diversity correlated strongly. Both naive CD4+ cell counts and diversity were greater in long-lived donors than in aged donors.

The authors ran a second PCR of roughly 6 to 12 cycles using a sample-barcoded 5' primer and a J-beta primer mix. TCRdb processed the 5' RACE reads anew with MiXCR; each CDR3 protein has one entry. This table has about 800,000 distinct CDR3 sequences, 25% appearing once. Germline-derived CDR1 and CDR2 are SEHNR and FQNEAQ (reference sequence). V was shortened by 5 bases and J by 4 bases, with 12 bases between the two germline ends. This CDR3 is built from 15 residues. These same data were also listed under a study on T cells of mothers and their children.

This receptor was identified in a boy aged 10-17 years in good health. V is TRBV7-9 and J is TRBJ1-6; D is uncertain. Sequenced input: blood. The CDR3 region is CASSPRSTYNSPLHF. CDR3 nucleotide sequence: TGTGCCAGCAGCCCAAGGTCCACTTATAATTCACCCCTCCACTTT.